These T cell receptor beta chains were read from a single sample in a study of PD-1 blockade in classical Hodgkin lymphoma. Method: immunoSEQ multiplex PCR; TCRdb's copy keeps in-frame clones and lacks some. The sample includes 2,000 or so clones, approximately 85% seen only once; the top ten take roughly 25%. The sample in question was peripheral blood mononuclear cells (PBMCs), obtained at baseline. The source is a human donor with classical Hodgkin lymphoma. Each CDR3 is given with its conserved first and last residue.

TRBV29-1	CSVEVSGVTEAFF
TRBV7-2	CASSLEPGDYEQYF
TRBV6-1	CASKAADTIYF
TRBV4-2	CASSQAGQGPLEQYF
TRBV6-5	CASQRTGNNEQYF
TRBV18	CASSLLGEKLFF
TRBV19	CASSGTYGTGELFF
TRBV7-9	CASSRPTGELFF
TRBV29-1	CSVEDHRTASYNEQFF
TRBV9	CASRKDRGFNTGELFF
TRBV11-1	CASSPQRNTEAFF
TRBV5-1	CASSLNEGGGYTF
TRBV2	CASIRDRGREYF
TRBV15	CATSRDRGSAEKLFF
TRBV11-2	CASSPSLAAWEQFF
TRBV6-5	CASSYSRLFTDTQYF
TRBV19	CASSIAGVEGRTEAFF
TRBV10-3	CATNTGDSNQPQHF
TRBV10-3	CAIMGKEETQYF
TRBV19	CASSLTGGNEQFF
TRBV7-2	CASSPRDRKETQYF
TRBV5-4	CASSFSGTGAYEQYF
TRBV18	CASSPRKAAGNTIYF
TRBV5-8	CASSLARQGRAETQYF
TRBV11-2	CASSSTGTYGYTF
TRBV27	CASSFLGPQETQYF